This T cell receptor beta chain emerged from a study of blood T cell repertoires in COVID-19. Study summary: COVID-19 samples, acute and convalescent, were from the United States, Italy and Spain.

Methods used by the authors: Reference gene primer amplification gave nucleated cell count estimates. TCRdb's table, derived via immunoSEQ multiplex PCR, lists solely in-frame clones and lacks some. V, J and clone size derive from that table, while D and trimming were established from the DNA sequence. The sample consists of about 250,000 clones, approximately 91% of them appearing once. Looked up from germline, CDR1 is DFQATT and CDR2 is SNEGSKA (reference sequence). This CDR3 spans 15 amino acids. V lost 3 bases, J lost 1 base, and 13 bases lay in between. The chain has TRBV20-1 and TRBJ2-1; TRBD2 might be the D (5 bases). The sample was peripheral blood. The sequence was collected from a woman aged 40 to 49 who had recovered from COVID-19. The CDR3 is CSASYSGVSYNEQFF. CDR3 bases: TGCAGTGCTAGTTACTCCGGGGTTTCCTACAATGAGCAGTTCTTC.